These 4 T cell receptor beta chains were sequenced from one sample in a study of blood T cell repertoires in COVID-19. The table came from immunoSEQ multiplex PCR; TCRdb's copy has only in-frame clones and leaves some out. The sample includes approximately 70,000 clones, 88% of them seen just once. The sample taken for sequencing was peripheral blood. All receptors derive from a human donor in a cohort sampled during active COVID-19.

This rearrangement joins TRBV10-2 to TRBJ2-5; possible D gene TRBD2, 5 bases. The germline CDR1 and CDR2 sequences are WSHSY and SAAADI. The CDR3 is made up of 16 amino acids. Trimming cost V 5 bases and J 1 base, with 17 bases left between them. The DNA of the CDR3 is TGCGCCAGCAGTCGTGGCTATCTGAGGGTCCAAGAGACCCAGTACTTC. Protein: CASSRGYLRVQETQYF.

The chain joins TRBV27 to TRBJ2-3; 11 bases fit TRBD2. Germline assignment: CDR1 MNHEY and CDR2 SMNVEV (reference sequence). The length of the CDR3 is 22 residues. J gave up 0 bases and V 5 bases, and 22 bases lay outside the gene matches. CDR3 nucleotide sequence: TGTGCCAGCAGTCTGGGACCGCTGGACCTACTAGCGGGGGCCCTTAGCACAGATACGCAGTATTTT. Its protein product is CASSLGPLDLLAGALSTDTQYF.

The chain links TRBV27 to TRBJ2-7; 10 bases align to TRBD2. Trimming removed 5 bases from V and 4 bases from J; junction bases left unmatched: 20. The CDR3 extends over 19 amino acids. Germline values: CDR1 MNHEY, CDR2 SMNVEV (reference sequence). DNA for the CDR3: TGTGCCAGCAGTCCCCCCGGGTATCTAGCGGGAGTTTACCGATACGAGCAGTACGTC. Translating it yields CASSPPGYLAGVYRYEQYV.

This clone was detected a few times. The chain links TRBV5-4 to TRBJ2-7; a possible D gene is TRBD2 (5 bases). Trimming took 4 bases from V and 0 from J, leaving 11 bases between them. CDR1 and CDR2 from the germline V gene are SGHNT and YYREEE (reference sequence). CDR3 length: 14 residues. CDR3 amino acids: CASSGTAASYEQYF. CDR3 bases: TGTGCCAGCAGCGGTACAGCGGCCTCCTACGAGCAGTACTTC.